This T cell receptor (beta chain) was sequenced during a study of shared clonotypes between healthy human individuals. Study information: Donors had three CD4 naive, three CD4 memory, two CD8 naive and one CD8 memory plate apiece. The study, taken as a whole, reports: Larger richness was generally estimated for naive than memory subsets. Of the naive CD4 clonotypes, about 5% were shared across a handful of donors.

In the case of this clone: Antigen specificity is unknown.

The CDR3 extends over 15 amino acids. V was clipped by 3 bases and J by 7 bases; unmatched bases: 8. Germline CDR1 KGHSH, CDR2 LQKENI. The assay ran at deep level. The repertoire was sequenced with immunoSEQ multiplex PCR; TCRdb's copy has only in-frame clones and lacks some. The table has some 900,000 clones, 70% to 85% seen once. V gene TRBV18 combines with J gene TRBJ2-2, with 7 bases lining up with TRBD2. Source material: memory CD4+ T cells sorted from blood. The subset is: CD45RA-negative fraction. This sequence was found in a man aged 18 to 30 in good health. The CDR3 bases are TGTGCCAGCTCACCCCAGGAGACGGGGGGCGGGGAGCTGTTTTTT. Translated: CASSPQETGGGELFF.